This T cell receptor (beta chain) was identified during a study of T cells in localized non-small cell lung cancer. Study-wide findings and caveats: Since sequencing was restricted to only one region of the tumor, intratumor heterogeneity remains a possibility. There was an association of higher blood T cell density with longer overall survival. When the top 100 tumor clones were examined, a median around 50 of them also appeared in the adjacent lung, which was paired and uninvolved.

Using immunoSEQ multiplex PCR, the repertoire was profiled, and TCRdb retains in-frame clones only, with some absent. The data show about 5,600 clones, with 28% seen just once and about 4.9% held by the top ten. About this clone itself: Its antigen remains unknown.

The receptor comes from a female donor at least 60 years old with stage I lung adenocarcinoma. The source material was lung tumor tissue, sampled before any cancer treatment.

The CDR3 nucleotides read TGTGCCAGCTCACCACAGGATGGCAATCAGCCCCAGCATTTT. It codes for CASSPQDGNQPQHF. The chain carries TRBV18 and TRBJ1-5; D is ambiguous. The germline gives CDR1 KGHSH, CDR2 LQKENI. This CDR3 region has 14 residues. V was shortened by 1 base and J by 2 bases, with 6 bases between the two germline ends.